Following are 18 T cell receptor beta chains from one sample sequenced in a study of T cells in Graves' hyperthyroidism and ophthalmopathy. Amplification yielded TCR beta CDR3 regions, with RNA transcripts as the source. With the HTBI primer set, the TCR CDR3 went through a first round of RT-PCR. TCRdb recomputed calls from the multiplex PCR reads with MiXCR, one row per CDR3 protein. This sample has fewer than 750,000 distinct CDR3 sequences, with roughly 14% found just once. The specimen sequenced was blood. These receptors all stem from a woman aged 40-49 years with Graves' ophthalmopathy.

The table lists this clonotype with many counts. In DNA, the CDR3 is TGCGCCAGCAGCTTGGATTGGCCGAGACAGGGGGACCAAGAGACCCAGTACTTC. Translated: CASSLDWPRQGDQETQYF. This rearrangement joins TRBV5-1 to TRBJ2-5, with 9 bases matching TRBD1. V shed 0 bases, J shed 0 bases, and the junction held 9 bases outside the gene matches. CDR3 length equals 18 residues. Germline CDR1 reads SGHRS; CDR2 reads YFSETQ.

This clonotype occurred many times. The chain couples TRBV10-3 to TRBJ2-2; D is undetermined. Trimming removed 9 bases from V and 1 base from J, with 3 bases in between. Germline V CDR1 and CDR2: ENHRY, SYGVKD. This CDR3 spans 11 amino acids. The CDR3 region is CAIMNTGELFF. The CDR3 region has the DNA TGTGCCATAATGAACACCGGGGAGCTGTTTTTT.

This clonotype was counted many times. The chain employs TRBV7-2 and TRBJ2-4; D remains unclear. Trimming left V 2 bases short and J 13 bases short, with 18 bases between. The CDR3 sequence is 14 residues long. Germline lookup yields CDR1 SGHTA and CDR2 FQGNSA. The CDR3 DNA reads TGTGCCAGCAGCTTAACAACACCCCGTGCCAGACAGTACTTC. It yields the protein CASSLTTPRARQYF.

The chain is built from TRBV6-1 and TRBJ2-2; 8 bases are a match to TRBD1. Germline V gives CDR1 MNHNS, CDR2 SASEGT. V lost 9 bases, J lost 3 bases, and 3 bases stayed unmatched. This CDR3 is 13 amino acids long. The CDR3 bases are TGTGCCAGTTACAGGGGGGACACCGGGGAGCTGTTTTTT. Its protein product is CASYRGDTGELFF.

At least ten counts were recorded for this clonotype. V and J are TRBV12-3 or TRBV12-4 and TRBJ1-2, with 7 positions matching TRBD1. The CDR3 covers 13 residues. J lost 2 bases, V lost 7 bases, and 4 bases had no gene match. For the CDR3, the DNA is TGTGCCAGCACCAGGGGGGACAACTATGGCTACACCTTC. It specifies CASTRGDNYGYTF.

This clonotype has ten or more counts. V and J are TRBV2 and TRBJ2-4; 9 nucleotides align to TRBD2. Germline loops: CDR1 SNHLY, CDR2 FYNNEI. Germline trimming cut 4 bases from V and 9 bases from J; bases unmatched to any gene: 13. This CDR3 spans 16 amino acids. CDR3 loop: CASSGLAGTPVLIQYF. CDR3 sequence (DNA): TGTGCCAGCAGTGGTCTAGCGGGGACGCCGGTACTCATTCAGTACTTC.

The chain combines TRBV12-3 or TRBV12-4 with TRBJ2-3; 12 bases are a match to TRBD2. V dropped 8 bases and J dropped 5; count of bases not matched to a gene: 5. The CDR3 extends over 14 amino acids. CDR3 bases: TGTGCCAGCCGGACTAGCGGGAAAGTAGATACGCAGTATTTT. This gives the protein CASRTSGKVDTQYF.

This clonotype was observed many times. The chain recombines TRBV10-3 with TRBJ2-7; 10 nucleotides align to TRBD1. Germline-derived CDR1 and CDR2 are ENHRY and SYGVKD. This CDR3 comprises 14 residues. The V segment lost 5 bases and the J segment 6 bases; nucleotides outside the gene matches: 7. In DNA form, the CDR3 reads TGTGCCATCAGTCGGGAGGGACAGGGGAGCGAGCAGTACTTC. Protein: CAISREGQGSEQYF.

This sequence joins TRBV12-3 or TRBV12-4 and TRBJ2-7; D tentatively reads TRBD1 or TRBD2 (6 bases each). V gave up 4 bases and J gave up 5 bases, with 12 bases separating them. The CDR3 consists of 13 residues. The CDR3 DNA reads TGTGCCAGCAGTTCGGAGGGGGGCGACGAGCAGTACTTC. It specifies CASSSEGGDEQYF.

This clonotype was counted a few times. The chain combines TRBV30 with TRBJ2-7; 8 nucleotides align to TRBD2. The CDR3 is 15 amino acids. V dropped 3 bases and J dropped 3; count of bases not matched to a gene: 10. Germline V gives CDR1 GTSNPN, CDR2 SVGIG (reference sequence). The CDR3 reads CAWRKSGGHRYEQYF. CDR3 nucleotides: TGTGCCTGGAGAAAGAGCGGGGGACACCGCTACGAGCAGTACTTC.

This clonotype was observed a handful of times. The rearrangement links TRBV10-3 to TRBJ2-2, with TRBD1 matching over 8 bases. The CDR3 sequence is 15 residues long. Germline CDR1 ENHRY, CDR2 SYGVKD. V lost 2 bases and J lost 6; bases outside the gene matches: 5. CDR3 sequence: CAISEGQGAPGELFF. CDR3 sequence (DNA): TGTGCCATCAGTGAGGGCCAGGGGGCACCCGGGGAGCTGTTTTTT.

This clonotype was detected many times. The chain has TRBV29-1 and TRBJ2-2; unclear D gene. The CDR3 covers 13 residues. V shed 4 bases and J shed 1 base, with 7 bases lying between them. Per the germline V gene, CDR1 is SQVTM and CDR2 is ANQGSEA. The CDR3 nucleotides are TGCAGCGTTGTGGCCGGGAACACCGGGGAGCTGTTTTTT. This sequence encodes CSVVAGNTGELFF.

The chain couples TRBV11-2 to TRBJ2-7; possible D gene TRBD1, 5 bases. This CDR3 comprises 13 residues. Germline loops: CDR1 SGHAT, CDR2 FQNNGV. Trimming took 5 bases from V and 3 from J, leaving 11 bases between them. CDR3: CASSGGHIYEQYF. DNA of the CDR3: TGTGCCAGCAGCGGCGGACATATCTACGAGCAGTACTTC. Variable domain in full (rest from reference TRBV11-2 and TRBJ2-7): EAGVAQSPRYKIIEKRQSVAFWCNPISGHATLYWYQQILGQGPKLLIQFQNNGVVDDSQLPKDRFSAERLKGVDSTLKIQPAKLEDSAVYLCASSGGHIYEQYFGPGTRLTVT.

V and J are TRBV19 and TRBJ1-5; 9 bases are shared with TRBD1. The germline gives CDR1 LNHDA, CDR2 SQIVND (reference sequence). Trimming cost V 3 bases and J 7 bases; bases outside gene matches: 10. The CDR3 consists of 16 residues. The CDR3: CASSIGGQGFRQPQHF. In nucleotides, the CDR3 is TGTGCCAGTAGTATTGGCGGACAGGGGTTCCGACAGCCCCAGCATTTT.

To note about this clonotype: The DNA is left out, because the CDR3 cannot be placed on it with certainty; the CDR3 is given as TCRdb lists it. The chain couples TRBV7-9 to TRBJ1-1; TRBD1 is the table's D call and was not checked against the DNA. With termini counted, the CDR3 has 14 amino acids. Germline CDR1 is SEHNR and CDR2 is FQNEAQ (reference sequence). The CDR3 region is CASSLVGPGTEAFF.

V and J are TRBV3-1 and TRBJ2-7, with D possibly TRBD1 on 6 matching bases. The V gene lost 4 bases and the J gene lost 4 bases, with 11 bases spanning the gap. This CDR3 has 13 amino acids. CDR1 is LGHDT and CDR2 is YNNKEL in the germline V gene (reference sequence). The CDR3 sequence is CASSRNGQYEQYF. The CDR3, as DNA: TGTGCCAGCAGCCGAAACGGACAGTACGAGCAGTACTTC.

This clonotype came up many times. CDR3 sequence: CASGLARHYEQYF. The DNA for the CDR3 is TGTGCTAGTGGTTTGGCACGTCACTACGAGCAGTACTTC. The V call is TRBV12-5, the J call TRBJ2-7; D call uncertain. Looked up from germline, CDR1 is LGHNT and CDR2 is FRNRAP. The CDR3 contains 13 residues. Trimming stripped 1 base from V and 3 bases from J, with 7 bases between.

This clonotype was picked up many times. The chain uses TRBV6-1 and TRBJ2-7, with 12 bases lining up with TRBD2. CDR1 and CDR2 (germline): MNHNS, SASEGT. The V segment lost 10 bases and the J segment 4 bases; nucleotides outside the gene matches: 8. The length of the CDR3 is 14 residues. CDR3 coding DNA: TGTGCCACCAGACGGACTAGCGGGATATACGAGCAGTACTTC. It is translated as CATRRTSGIYEQYF.